The 21 T cell receptor beta chains below were found in one sample sequenced in a study of T cell responses to AZD1222 COVID-19 vaccine. The table came from immunoSEQ multiplex PCR; TCRdb's copy has only in-frame clones and leaves some out. This sample has 100,000 to 150,000 clones, with 75% to 90% found just once. Material: peripheral blood, obtained on day 0 of AZD1222 vaccination. The receptors stem from an adult in good health.

The rearrangement links TRBV6-5 to TRBJ2-5; 11 bases line up with TRBD2. This CDR3 spans 14 amino acids. Unmatched junction bases numbered 4, after V lost 6 bases and J lost 4 bases. CDR1 is MNHEY and CDR2 is SVGAGI in the germline V gene. Written as DNA, the CDR3 is TGTGCCAGCAGCCTAGCGGGGGGCCGAGAGACCCAGTACTTC. Protein product: CASSLAGGRETQYF.

The CDR3 reads CASTDGWNEQFF. CDR3 sequence (DNA): TGTGCCAGCACCGATGGCTGGAATGAGCAGTTCTTC. The rearrangement links TRBV6-5 to TRBJ2-1; D is unresolved. Trimming left V 7 bases short and J 7 bases short, with 11 bases between. This CDR3 spans 12 amino acids. Per germline, CDR1 MNHEY and CDR2 SVGAGI.

The chain uses TRBV27 and TRBJ2-1; D possibly corresponds to TRBD1 (5 bases). The length of the CDR3 is 17 residues. V was trimmed by 1 base and J by 2 bases, leaving 15 bases between them. Germline V CDR1 and CDR2: MNHEY, SMNVEV (reference sequence). CDR3 nucleotide sequence: TGTGCCAGCAGTTTATTTGGGGCCTCGGTAGCCTACAATGAGCAGTTCTTC. Its protein product is CASSLFGASVAYNEQFF.

The rearrangement links TRBV29-1 to TRBJ2-5; TRBD1 matches 7 bases. V lost 0 bases to trimming and J lost 1 base; unmatched junction nucleotides: 14. The germline V gene has CDR1 SQVTM and CDR2 ANQGSEA. The CDR3 length is 18 residues. The CDR3 sequence is CSVEDSEAGGNGQETQYF. CDR3 nucleotides: TGCAGCGTTGAAGATTCCGAGGCAGGGGGTAATGGCCAAGAGACCCAGTACTTC.

The chain employs TRBV9 and TRBJ2-3; D gene ambiguous. V dropped 0 bases and J dropped 5 bases, with 7 bases sitting between them. CDR1 is SGDLS, CDR2 YYNGEE, per germline. The CDR3 has 13 amino acids. The CDR3 DNA reads as TGTGCCAGCAGCGTAGTGAGTCGAGATACGCAGTATTTT. This sequence encodes CASSVVSRDTQYF.

The rearrangement links TRBV12-5 to TRBJ2-2, with D perhaps being TRBD1 or TRBD2 (5 bases each). Looked up from germline, CDR1 is LGHNT and CDR2 is FRNRAP. The V gene lost 1 base and the J gene lost 1 base, with 7 bases spanning the gap. This CDR3 is 15 amino acids long. The CDR3 DNA reads as TGTGCTAGTGGTTTGGGGGGGATGAACACCGGGGAGCTGTTTTTT. Protein: CASGLGGMNTGELFF.

The chain combines TRBV19 with TRBJ1-4; 10 bases match TRBD1. The CDR3 totals 15 residues. Germline CDR1 reads LNHDA; CDR2 reads SQIVND (reference sequence). The J segment lost 2 bases and the V segment lost 3 bases, leaving 0 bases of the junction unmatched. This CDR3 is CASSMTGGTNEKLFF. The CDR3 nucleotides are TGTGCCAGTAGTATGACAGGGGGCACTAATGAAAAACTGTTTTTT.

This chain joins TRBV5-5 and TRBJ1-6, with 8 nucleotides matching TRBD1. The germline V gene has CDR1 SGHKS and CDR2 YYEKEE (reference sequence). The V segment lost 4 bases and the J segment 7 bases; nucleotides outside the gene matches: 7. CDR3 length equals 15 residues. CDR3 sequence: CASSMDRVENSPLHF. The CDR3 nucleotides are TGTGCCAGCAGCATGGACAGGGTCGAGAATTCACCCCTCCACTTT.

The rearrangement links TRBV6-6 to TRBJ1-6; 7 bases map to TRBD1. Germline V gives CDR1 MNHNY, CDR2 SVGAGI (reference sequence). This CDR3 region has 15 residues. Trimming cost V 10 bases and J 7 bases; bases outside gene matches: 13. CDR3 nucleotides: TGTGCCACCTTGACAGGGCCAACGCCAAATTCACCCCTCCACTTT. Protein sequence: CATLTGPTPNSPLHF.

J is TRBJ1-1 and V is TRBV6-1; D not certain. Trimming took 0 bases from V and 9 from J, leaving 8 bases between them. Germline values: CDR1 MNHNS, CDR2 SASEGT. This CDR3 contains 12 residues. The DNA of the CDR3 is TGTGCCAGCAGTGAAGCGTTGACAAAAGCTTTCTTT. Protein: CASSEALTKAFF.

The J gene is TRBJ1-1, the V gene TRBV19; no clear D gene. V shed 6 bases and J shed 2 bases, with 10 bases lying between them. Per germline, CDR1 LNHDA and CDR2 SQIVND (reference sequence). The CDR3 sequence is 13 residues long. The DNA for the CDR3 is TGTGCCAGTAGGGCAGGACCAAACACTGAAGCTTTCTTT. Translated, it gives CASRAGPNTEAFF.

This chain links TRBV7-9 with TRBJ1-2; D remains unclear. CDR3 length: 11 residues. Trimming took off 4 bases at V and 4 bases at J, with 4 bases between the two ends. Germline CDR1 and CDR2: SEHNR and FQNEAQ (reference sequence). In DNA form, the CDR3 reads TGTGCCAGCAGCTCAAGCTATGGCTACACCTTC. As protein: CASSSSYGYTF.

The rearrangement links TRBV6-4 to TRBJ2-7; 9 bases are shared with TRBD2. The germline V gene has CDR1 MRHNA and CDR2 SNTAGT. The junction had 8 bases not matched to a gene; V was cut back by 3 bases and J by 2 bases. CDR3 length: 16 amino acids. CDR3 DNA sequence: TGTGCCAGCAGTGAAGGGCGGGAGGGCCCAGCCTACGAGCAGTACTTC. It specifies CASSEGREGPAYEQYF.

This sequence joins TRBV7-9 and TRBJ2-3; possibly TRBD1 for D (5 bases). Trimming took 10 bases from V and 4 from J, leaving 18 bases between them. Germline CDR1 is SEHNR and CDR2 is FQNEAQ (reference sequence). This CDR3 has 14 residues. In DNA, the CDR3 is TGTGCCAAAATGGCCAGGGATGGGTCAGATACGCAGTATTTT. It codes for CAKMARDGSDTQYF.

The chain carries TRBV6-5 and TRBJ2-1; D is undetermined. Germline V gene data show CDR1 as MNHEY and CDR2 as SVGAGI. The CDR3 has 15 residues. V was trimmed by 5 bases and J by 4 bases, leaving 15 bases between them. Here the CDR3 DNA reads TGTGCCAGCAGTAAAACCGTGGACCTATACAATGAGCAGTTCTTC. It translates to CASSKTVDLYNEQFF.

The V call is TRBV27, the J call TRBJ2-7; D remains unclear. This CDR3 region has 11 residues. Trimming cost V 7 bases and J 4 bases, with 8 bases left between them. Germline assignment: CDR1 MNHEY and CDR2 SMNVEV (reference sequence). CDR3 loop: CASTPRYEQYF. In DNA, the CDR3 is TGTGCCAGCACCCCCAGATACGAGCAGTACTTC.

The chain couples TRBV21-1 to TRBJ1-3; the table names TRBD1, a call not compared with the DNA. TRBV21-1 represents a pseudogene. This CDR3 contains 12 residues. CDR3 amino acids: CASRHSGNTIYF. CDR3 DNA sequence: TGTGCCAGCAGACATTCTGGAAACACCATATATTTT.

This chain connects TRBV11-3 to TRBJ2-7, with a weak D call TRBD2 (5 bases). The CDR3 sequence is 16 residues long. Trimming pared 4 bases from V and 5 bases from J, leaving 21 bases between. The germline V gene has CDR1 SGHNT and CDR2 YENEEA. CDR3 coding DNA: TGTGCCAGCAGCTCGCCCACCGTCTCGGGAATCCACGAGCAGTACTTC. Residues: CASSSPTVSGIHEQYF.

The chain has TRBV19 and TRBJ2-7; D may match TRBD1 or TRBD2 (5 bases each). V was shortened by 3 bases and J by 2 bases, with 14 bases between the two germline ends. Germline-derived CDR1 and CDR2 are LNHDA and SQIVND (reference sequence). The CDR3 extends over 15 amino acids. This chain's CDR3 is CASSISGTVAYEQYF. The CDR3 nucleotides are TGTGCCAGTAGTATCTCCGGGACGGTCGCCTACGAGCAGTACTTC. The full variable domain, completed using reference TRBV19 and TRBJ2-7, is DGGITQSPKYLFRKEGQNVTLSCEQNLNHDAMYWYRQDPGQGLRLIYYSQIVNDFQKGDIAEGYSVSREKKESFPLTVTSAQKNPTAFYLCASSISGTVAYEQYFGPGTRLTVT.

The V call is TRBV9, the J call TRBJ2-3, with D tentatively TRBD2 (5 bases). The CDR3 runs to 16 residues. Germline CDR1 is SGDLS and CDR2 is YYNGEE. Trimming left V 0 bases short and J 4 bases short, with 15 bases between. CDR3: CASSVGVGSGADTQYF. CDR3 nucleotides: TGTGCCAGCAGCGTAGGCGTAGGATCCGGGGCAGATACGCAGTATTTT.

The CDR3 here is CASSLVGASDTQYF. Written as DNA, the CDR3 is TGTGCCAGCAGCCTCGTGGGGGCATCAGATACGCAGTATTTT. The rearrangement joins TRBV11-3 to TRBJ2-3, with D perhaps TRBD1 (6 bases). V gave up 5 bases and J gave up 4 bases, with 13 bases separating them. Per germline, CDR1 SGHNT and CDR2 YENEEA. The CDR3 extends over 14 amino acids.